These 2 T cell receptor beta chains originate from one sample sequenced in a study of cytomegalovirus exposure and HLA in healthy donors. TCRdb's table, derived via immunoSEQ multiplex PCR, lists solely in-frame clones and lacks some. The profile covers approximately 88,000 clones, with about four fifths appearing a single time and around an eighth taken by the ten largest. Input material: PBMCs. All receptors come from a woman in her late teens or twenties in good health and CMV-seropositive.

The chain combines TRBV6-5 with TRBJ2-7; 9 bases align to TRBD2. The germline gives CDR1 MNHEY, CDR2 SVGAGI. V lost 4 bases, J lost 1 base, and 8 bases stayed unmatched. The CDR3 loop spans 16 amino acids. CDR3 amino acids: CASSSGTSLTSYEQYF. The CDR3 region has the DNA TGTGCCAGCAGTTCCGGGACTAGCCTTACATCCTACGAGCAGTACTTC.

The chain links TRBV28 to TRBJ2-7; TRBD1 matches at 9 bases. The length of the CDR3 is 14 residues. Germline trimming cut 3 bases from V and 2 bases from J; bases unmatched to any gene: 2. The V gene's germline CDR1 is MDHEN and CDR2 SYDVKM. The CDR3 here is CASSLGTGTYEQYF. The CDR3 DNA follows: TGTGCCAGCAGTTTGGGGACAGGGACCTACGAGCAGTACTTC.